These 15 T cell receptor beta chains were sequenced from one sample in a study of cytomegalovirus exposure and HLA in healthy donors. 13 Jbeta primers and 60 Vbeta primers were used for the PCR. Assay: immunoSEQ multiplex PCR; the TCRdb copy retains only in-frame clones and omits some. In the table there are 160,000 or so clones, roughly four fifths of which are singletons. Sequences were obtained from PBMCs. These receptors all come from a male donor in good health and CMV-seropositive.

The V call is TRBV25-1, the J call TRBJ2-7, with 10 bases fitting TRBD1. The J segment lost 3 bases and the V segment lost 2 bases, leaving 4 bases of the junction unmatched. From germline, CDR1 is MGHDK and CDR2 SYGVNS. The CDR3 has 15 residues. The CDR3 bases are TGTGCCAGCAGTGAAAGAAGGGACAGGGGCTACGAGCAGTACTTC. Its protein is CASSERRDRGYEQYF.

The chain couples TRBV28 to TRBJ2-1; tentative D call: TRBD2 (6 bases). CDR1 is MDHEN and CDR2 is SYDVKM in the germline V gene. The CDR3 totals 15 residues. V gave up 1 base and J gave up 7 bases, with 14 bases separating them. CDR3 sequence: CASSLFGSAQNEQFF. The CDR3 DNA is TGTGCCAGCAGTTTATTCGGGAGTGCCCAAAATGAGCAGTTCTTC.

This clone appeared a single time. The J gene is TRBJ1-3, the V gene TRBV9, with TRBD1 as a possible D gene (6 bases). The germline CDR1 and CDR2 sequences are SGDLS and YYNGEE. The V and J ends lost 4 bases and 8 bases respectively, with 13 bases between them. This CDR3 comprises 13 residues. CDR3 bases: TGTGCCAGCAGCCGCGGGGGCGGGGACACCATATATTTT. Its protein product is CASSRGGGDTIYF.

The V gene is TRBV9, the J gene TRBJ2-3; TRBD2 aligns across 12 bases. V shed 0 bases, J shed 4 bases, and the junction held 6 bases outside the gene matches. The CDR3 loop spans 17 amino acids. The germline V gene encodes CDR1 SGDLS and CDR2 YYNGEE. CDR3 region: CASSVARTSGNADTQYF. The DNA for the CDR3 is TGTGCCAGCAGCGTAGCCCGGACTAGCGGGAACGCAGATACGCAGTATTTT.

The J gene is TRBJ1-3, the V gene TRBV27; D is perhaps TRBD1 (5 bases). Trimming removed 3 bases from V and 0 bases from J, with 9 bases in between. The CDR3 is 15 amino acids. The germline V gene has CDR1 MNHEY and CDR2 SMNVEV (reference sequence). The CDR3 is CASSLDTSSGNTIYF. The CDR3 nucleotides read TGTGCCAGCAGTTTGGACACGAGCTCTGGAAACACCATATATTTT.

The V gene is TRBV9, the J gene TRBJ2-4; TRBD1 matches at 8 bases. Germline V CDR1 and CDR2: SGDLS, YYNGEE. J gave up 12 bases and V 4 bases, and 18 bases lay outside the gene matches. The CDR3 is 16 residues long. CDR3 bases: TGTGCCAGCAGCCCCCGGACAGGGAAGTCGTCGGACAGTCAGTACTTC. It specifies CASSPRTGKSSDSQYF.

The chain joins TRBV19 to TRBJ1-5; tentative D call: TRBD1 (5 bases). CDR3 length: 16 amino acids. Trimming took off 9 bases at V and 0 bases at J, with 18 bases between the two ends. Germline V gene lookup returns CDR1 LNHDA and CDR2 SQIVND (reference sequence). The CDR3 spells CASPRGTPFSNQPQHF. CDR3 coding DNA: TGTGCCAGCCCAAGGGGTACCCCCTTTAGCAATCAGCCCCAGCATTTT.

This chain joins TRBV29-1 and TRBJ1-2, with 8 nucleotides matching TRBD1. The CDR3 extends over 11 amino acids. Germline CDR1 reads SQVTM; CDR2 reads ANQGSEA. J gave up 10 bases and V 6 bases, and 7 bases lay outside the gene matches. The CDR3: CSVTVTGDYTF. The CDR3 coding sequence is TGCAGCGTCACAGTGACAGGGGACTACACCTTC.

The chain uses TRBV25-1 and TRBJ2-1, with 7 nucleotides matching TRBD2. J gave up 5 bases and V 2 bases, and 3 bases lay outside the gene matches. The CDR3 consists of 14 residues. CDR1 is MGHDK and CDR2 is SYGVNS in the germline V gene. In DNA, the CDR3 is TGTGCCAGCAGTGAACCGGGAGGACACAATGAGCAGTTCTTC. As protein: CASSEPGGHNEQFF.

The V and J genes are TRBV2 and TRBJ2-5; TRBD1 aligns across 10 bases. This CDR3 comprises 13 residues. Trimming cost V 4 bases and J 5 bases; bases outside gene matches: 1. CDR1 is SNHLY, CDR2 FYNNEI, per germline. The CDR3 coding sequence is TGTGCCAGCAGTGGGACAGGGGGGGAGACCCAGTACTTC. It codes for CASSGTGGETQYF.

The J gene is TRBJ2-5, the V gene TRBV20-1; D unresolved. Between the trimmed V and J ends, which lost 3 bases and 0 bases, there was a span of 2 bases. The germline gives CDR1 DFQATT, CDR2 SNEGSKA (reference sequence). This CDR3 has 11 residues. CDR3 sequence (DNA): TGCAGTGCTAGCTACCAAGAGACCCAGTACTTC. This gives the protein CSASYQETQYF.

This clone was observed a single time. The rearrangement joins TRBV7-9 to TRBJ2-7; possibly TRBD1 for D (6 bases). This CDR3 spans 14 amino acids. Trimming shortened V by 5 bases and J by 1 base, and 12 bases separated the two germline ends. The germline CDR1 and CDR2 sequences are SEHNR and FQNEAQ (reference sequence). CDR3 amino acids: CASSPGVGSYEQYF. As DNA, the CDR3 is TGTGCCAGCAGCCCAGGGGTTGGGTCCTACGAGCAGTACTTC. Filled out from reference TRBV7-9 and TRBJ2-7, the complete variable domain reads DTGVSQNPRHKITKRGQNVTFRCDPISEHNRLYWYRQTLGQGPEFLTYFQNEAQLEKSRLLSDRFSAERPKGSFSTLEIQRTEQGDSAMYLCASSPGVGSYEQYFGPGTRLTVT.

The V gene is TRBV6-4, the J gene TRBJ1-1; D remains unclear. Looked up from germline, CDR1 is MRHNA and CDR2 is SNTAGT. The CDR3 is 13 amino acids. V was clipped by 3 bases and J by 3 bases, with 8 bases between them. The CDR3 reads CASSEGRDTEAFF. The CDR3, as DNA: TGTGCCAGCAGTGAGGGCAGAGACACTGAAGCTTTCTTT.

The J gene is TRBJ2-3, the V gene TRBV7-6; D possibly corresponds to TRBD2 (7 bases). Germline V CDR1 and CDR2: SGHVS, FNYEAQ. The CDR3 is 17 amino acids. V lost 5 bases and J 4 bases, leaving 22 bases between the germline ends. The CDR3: CASSVVGGGHQADTQYF. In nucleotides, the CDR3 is TGTGCCAGCAGCGTAGTAGGCGGGGGACATCAGGCAGATACGCAGTATTTT.

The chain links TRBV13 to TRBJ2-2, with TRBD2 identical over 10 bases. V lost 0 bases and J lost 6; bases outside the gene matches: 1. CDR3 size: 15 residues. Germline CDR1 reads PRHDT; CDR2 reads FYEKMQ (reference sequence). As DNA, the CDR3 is TGTGCCAGCAGCTTAGGGGGGACTAGCGCCGGGGAGCTGTTTTTT. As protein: CASSLGGTSAGELFF. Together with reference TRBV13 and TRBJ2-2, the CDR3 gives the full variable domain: AAGVIQSPRHLIKEKRETATLKCYPIPRHDTVYWYQQGPGQDPQFLISFYEKMQSDKGSIPDRFSAQQFSDYHSELNMSSLELGDSALYFCASSLGGTSAGELFFGEGSRLTVL.